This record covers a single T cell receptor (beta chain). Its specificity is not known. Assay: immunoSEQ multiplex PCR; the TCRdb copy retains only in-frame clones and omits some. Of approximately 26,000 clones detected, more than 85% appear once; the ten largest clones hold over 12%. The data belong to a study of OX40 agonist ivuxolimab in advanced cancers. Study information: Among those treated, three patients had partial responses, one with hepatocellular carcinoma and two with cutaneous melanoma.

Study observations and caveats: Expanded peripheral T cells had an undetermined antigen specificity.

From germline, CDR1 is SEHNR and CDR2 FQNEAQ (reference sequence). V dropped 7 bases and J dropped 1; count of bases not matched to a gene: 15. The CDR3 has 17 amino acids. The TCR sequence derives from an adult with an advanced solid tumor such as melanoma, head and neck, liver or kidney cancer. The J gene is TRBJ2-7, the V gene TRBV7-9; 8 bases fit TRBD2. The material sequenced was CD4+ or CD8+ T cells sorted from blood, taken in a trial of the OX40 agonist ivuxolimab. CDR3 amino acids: CASTSPLAGGGSYEQYF. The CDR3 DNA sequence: TGTGCCAGCACCAGCCCACTGGCGGGAGGAGGATCCTACGAGCAGTACTTC.